This T cell receptor beta chain was sequenced for a study of T cells in Graves' hyperthyroidism and ophthalmopathy. Amplification targeted TCR beta CDR3 regions from RNA transcripts. The TCR CDR3 first-round RT-PCR relied on the HTBI primer set. Each CDR3 protein is one row after TCRdb ran MiXCR on the multiplex PCR reads. The sample contains some 350,000 distinct CDR3 sequences, about a sixth of which appear only once. Notes on this clonotype: What it binds is not known.

Findings and caveats of the study: Blood also contained most expanded thyroid clonotypes above 0.001. In validation, the model predicted ophthalmopathy. These predictions came a median approximately 6.5 months before onset.

CDR3 size: 13 residues. V shed 6 bases and J 1 base; nucleotides not matched to a gene: 2. Looked up from germline, CDR1 is SQVTM and CDR2 is ANQGSEA. This TCR was recovered from a woman younger than 30 with Graves' hyperthyroidism that later progressed to Graves' ophthalmopathy. This chain links TRBV29-1 with TRBJ2-1; TRBD1 agrees at 8 bases. The sample was blood. The CDR3 sequence: CSVWTGSYNEQFF. The CDR3 DNA reads as TGCAGCGTGTGGACAGGGTCCTACAATGAGCAGTTCTTC.